This entry features one T cell receptor beta chain sequence. Its specificity is not known. This specimen belongs to a study of shared clonotypes between healthy human individuals. In the CD4+ fraction, cells were divided into CD45RA+ naive and CD45RA-negative memory subsets. Study-wide findings and caveats: The small donor group covered limited genetic and exposure diversity.

CDR1 and CDR2 from the germline V gene are MDHEN and SYDVKM. The CDR3 runs to 16 residues. After removal of 4 bases from V and 6 bases from J, the junction contained 6 bases not matched to a gene. An even split of each subset's genomic DNA across several immunoSEQ plates was performed. The assay was immunoSEQ multiplex PCR, and TCRdb's table has in-frame clones only and misses some. This table holds fewer than 2.5 million clones, 80% to 95% found once. The chain employs TRBV28 and TRBJ2-1; TRBD2 matches at 13 bases. The TCR was taken from a man between 18 and 29 years old in good health. Some clones in this sample may be carry-over from other donors' samples. The specimen sequenced was naive CD4+ T cells from PBMCs. Described subset: CD45RA+ positively selected. For the CDR3, the DNA is TGTGCCAGCAGTTACACTAGCGGGAGGGCTGCCAATGAGCAGTTCTTC. It codes for CASSYTSGRAANEQFF. The complete variable domain, with remaining parts taken from reference TRBV28 and TRBJ2-1, reads DVKVTQSSRYLVKRTGEKVFLECVQDMDHENMFWYRQDPGLGLRLIYFSYDVKMKEKGDIPEGYSVSREKKERFSLILESASTNQTSMYLCASSYTSGRAANEQFFGPGTRLTVL.